These 3 T cell receptor beta chains were all obtained from the same sample, sequenced in a study of patients and donors after allogeneic stem cell transplantation. TCRdb reprocessed the RT-PCR reads with MiXCR, giving one entry per CDR3 protein. Among fewer than 75,000 distinct CDR3 sequences, roughly 29% were seen once, and the ten largest hold roughly 29%. Sequenced input: blood, either unsorted or a sorted T cell fraction (not recorded which). The source of these receptors is a human donor who was either an allogeneic HSCT recipient or a stem cell or donor lymphocyte infusion donor (not recorded which). It is not recorded whose cells these are; they may come from a transplant donor.

The chain uses TRBV7-6 and TRBJ1-6; TRBD1 agrees at 8 bases. V lost 4 bases, J lost 7 bases, and 6 bases stayed unmatched. This CDR3 is built from 15 residues. CDR1 SGHVS and CDR2 FNYEAQ come from the germline V gene. CDR3 DNA sequence: TGTGCCAGCAGCTCTGAGACAGGGGTGAATTCACCCCTCCACTTT. This codes for CASSSETGVNSPLHF. The full variable domain, with the rest looked up from reference TRBV7-6 and TRBJ1-6, is GAGVSQSPRYKVTKRGQDVALRCDPISGHVSLYWYRQALGQGPEFLTYFNYEAQQDKSGLPNDRFSAERPEGSISTLTIQRTEQRDSAMYRCASSSETGVNSPLHFGNGTRLTVT.

The DNA of the CDR3 is TGCAGTGCTAGAGTGACGACAGACCATTATGGCTACACCTTC. Protein product: CSARVTTDHYGYTF. The chain has TRBV20-1 and TRBJ1-2; D may be TRBD1 (5 bases). Looked up from germline, CDR1 is DFQATT and CDR2 is SNEGSKA (reference sequence). Trimming left V 1 base short and J 5 bases short, with 14 bases between. The CDR3 sequence is 14 residues long.

V usage is TRBV2 and J usage is TRBJ2-2; 8 positions agree with TRBD1. Germline CDR1 SNHLY, CDR2 FYNNEI. The CDR3 is made up of 14 amino acids. V shed 8 bases and J 6 bases; nucleotides not matched to a gene: 8. The DNA of the CDR3 is TGTGCCAGCGAACAGGGGGTTCACGCCGGGGAGCTGTTTTTT. Translation: CASEQGVHAGELFF. The complete variable domain, with remaining parts taken from reference TRBV2 and TRBJ2-2, reads EPEVTQTPSHQVTQMGQEVILRCVPISNHLYFYWYRQILGQKVEFLVSFYNNEISEKSEIFDDQFSVERPDGSNFTLKIRSTKLEDSAMYFCASEQGVHAGELFFGEGSRLTVL.